Below are 14 T cell receptor beta chains sequenced from a single sample in a study of blood T cells in healthy people across ages. A second PCR, run for about 6 to 11 cycles, used a sample-barcoded 5' primer plus a J-beta primer mix. TCRdb processed the 5' RACE reads anew with MiXCR; each CDR3 protein has one entry. In the table there are around 1.5 million distinct CDR3 sequences, around 59% of which are singletons. The sequenced sample was blood. The receptors here all came from a man younger than 35 in good health.

This clonotype has just a few counts. The chain couples TRBV4-1 to TRBJ2-7, with unresolved D. The germline CDR1 and CDR2 sequences are MGHRA and YSYEKL. CDR3 length: 13 residues. With 0 bases removed from V and 5 bases from J, the gap between germline ends came to 8 bases. This CDR3 reads CASSQEEYDEQYF. The CDR3 DNA reads as TGCGCCAGCAGCCAAGAGGAGTATGACGAGCAGTACTTC.

This clonotype has only a few counts. V usage is TRBV29-1 and J usage is TRBJ2-7; D is unclear. This CDR3 comprises 13 residues. Germline V lookup: CDR1 SQVTM, CDR2 ANQGSEA. Trimming took off 5 bases at V and 0 bases at J, with 11 bases between the two ends. The DNA of the CDR3 is TGCAGCGTTATCGGGCCGAGCTCCTACGAGCAGTACTTC. Its translation is CSVIGPSSYEQYF.

There are a few counts of this clonotype. The chain couples TRBV6-5 to TRBJ1-2, with D unresolved. V lost 7 bases and J lost 4, with 16 bases in between. Germline V lookup: CDR1 MNHEY, CDR2 SVGAGI. This CDR3 is built from 14 residues. In nucleotides, the CDR3 is TGTGCCAGCACCTATGTCGGGCAGAGCTATGGCTACACCTTC. It translates to CASTYVGQSYGYTF.

This clonotype was detected once. This sequence joins TRBV30 and TRBJ2-7; D not certain. Trimming left V 2 bases short and J 0 bases short, with 11 bases between. CDR1 GTSNPN and CDR2 SVGIG come from the germline V gene (reference sequence). The CDR3 totals 14 residues. CDR3 sequence: CAWSWRRNSYEQYF. Here the CDR3 DNA reads TGTGCCTGGAGTTGGCGGCGGAACTCCTACGAGCAGTACTTC.

V usage is TRBV6-2 or TRBV6-3 and J usage is TRBJ2-5; possible D gene TRBD2, 5 bases. CDR1 and CDR2 (germline): MNHEY, SVGEGT. V was shortened by 2 bases and J by 8 bases, with 18 bases between the two germline ends. The CDR3 extends over 15 amino acids. DNA of the CDR3: TGTGCCAGCAGTTACGGTCTAGCAGAGAAGAGAACCCAGTACTTC. Translating gives CASSYGLAEKRTQYF.

This clonotype was counted a few times. This rearrangement joins TRBV14 to TRBJ2-6, with D hard to call. With 4 bases removed from V and 3 bases from J, the gap between germline ends came to 7 bases. The CDR3 is 14 amino acids. Germline assignment: CDR1 SGHDN and CDR2 FVKESK. The CDR3 DNA sequence: TGTGCCAGCAGCCCGTCCGGTGGGGCCAACGTCCTGACTTTC. The encoded protein is CASSPSGGANVLTF.

The chain carries TRBV29-1 and TRBJ2-1, with a possible D match to TRBD2 (6 bases). V lost 3 bases and J 2 bases, leaving 14 bases between the germline ends. This CDR3 is built from 15 residues. CDR1 and CDR2 from the germline V gene are SQVTM and ANQGSEA. The CDR3 here is CSVEDRRGAYNEQFF. In DNA, the CDR3 is TGCAGCGTTGAGGATAGGCGGGGCGCCTACAATGAGCAGTTCTTC.

The chain is built from TRBV27 and TRBJ2-7; 8 bases are a match to TRBD1. Germline loops: CDR1 MNHEY, CDR2 SMNVEV (reference sequence). The CDR3 consists of 15 residues. The ends lost 6 bases at V and 4 bases at J; junction bases unmatched: 11. As DNA, the CDR3 is TGTGCCAGCAGGGGCAACACAGGGGGAGTTTACGAGCAGTACTTC. This codes for CASRGNTGGVYEQYF.

The chain carries TRBV10-3 and TRBJ1-1, with D unclear. The CDR3 length is 12 residues. V lost 6 bases and J lost 7, with 12 bases in between. CDR1 is ENHRY and CDR2 is SYGVKD in the germline V gene. CDR3: CAISPAAGEAFF. The DNA for the CDR3 is TGTGCCATCAGCCCCGCAGCCGGTGAAGCTTTCTTT.

This clonotype was found a few times. This chain connects TRBV27 to TRBJ2-7, with D possibly being TRBD1 (6 bases). Germline CDR1 and CDR2: MNHEY and SMNVEV (reference sequence). CDR3 length: 13 amino acids. Deletions cut 6 bases from V and 3 bases from J, with 12 bases between. The CDR3 region has the DNA TGTGCCAGCAGACCGGGACACCTCTACGAGCAGTACTTC. Protein sequence: CASRPGHLYEQYF.

The J gene is TRBJ2-5, the V gene TRBV28; TRBD2 might be the D (5 bases). V lost 7 bases and J 4 bases, leaving 25 bases between the germline ends. The CDR3 contains 17 residues. CDR1 and CDR2 (germline): MDHEN, SYDVKM. CDR3 region: CASTLRSRRVDLETQYF. The CDR3 DNA follows: TGTGCCAGCACCCTGAGGTCTCGGCGGGTCGACCTAGAGACCCAGTACTTC.

The chain joins TRBV27 to TRBJ1-2; the match to TRBD1 covers 8 bases. With V trimmed by 5 bases and J by 4 bases, 6 bases remained unmatched. Germline V gives CDR1 MNHEY, CDR2 SMNVEV (reference sequence). CDR3 length equals 14 residues. CDR3 amino acids: CASSPDRVRYGYTF. The CDR3 nucleotides are TGTGCCAGCAGTCCGGACAGGGTGCGCTATGGCTACACCTTC.

The rearrangement joins TRBV27 to TRBJ2-7, with 8 positions matching TRBD2. CDR1 is MNHEY, CDR2 SMNVEV, per germline (reference sequence). Trimming at V came to 1 base and at J to 1 base, leaving 6 bases not matched to a gene. There are 16 residues in the CDR3. The CDR3 reads CASSLYGTSSSYEQYF. The CDR3 DNA reads TGTGCCAGCAGTTTATACGGGACTAGTAGTTCCTACGAGCAGTACTTC.

The chain is built from TRBV7-9 and TRBJ2-5; no reliable D call. CDR1 and CDR2 from the germline V gene are SEHNR and FQNEAQ (reference sequence). Trimming stripped 5 bases from V and 5 bases from J, with 21 bases between. This CDR3 has 16 residues. The CDR3 sequence is CASSRNKVDFSETQYF. Here the CDR3 DNA reads TGTGCCAGCAGCCGAAATAAGGTAGACTTCTCGGAGACCCAGTACTTC.